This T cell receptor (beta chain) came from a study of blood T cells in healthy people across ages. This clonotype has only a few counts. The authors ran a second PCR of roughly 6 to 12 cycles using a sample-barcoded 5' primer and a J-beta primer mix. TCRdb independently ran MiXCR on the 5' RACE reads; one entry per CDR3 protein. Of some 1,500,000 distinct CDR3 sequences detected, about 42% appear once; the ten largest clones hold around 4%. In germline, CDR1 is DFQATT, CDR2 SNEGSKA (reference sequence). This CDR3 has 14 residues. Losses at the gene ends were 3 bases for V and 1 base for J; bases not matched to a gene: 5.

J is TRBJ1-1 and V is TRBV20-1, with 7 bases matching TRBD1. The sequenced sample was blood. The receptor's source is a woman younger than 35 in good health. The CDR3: CSARKAGGNTEAFF. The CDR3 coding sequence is TGCAGTGCTAGGAAGGCAGGGGGGAACACTGAAGCTTTCTTT.